What follows are 24 T cell receptor beta chains derived from one specimen sequenced in a study of blood T cell repertoires in COVID-19. Produced via immunoSEQ multiplex PCR; TCRdb's table is partial and in-frame only. The data contain 45,000 to 60,000 clones, around four fifths of them singletons. The sequenced sample consisted of peripheral blood. These receptors originate from a woman at least 80 years old with acute or convalescent COVID-19.

V gene TRBV2 combines with J gene TRBJ1-1; 8 nucleotides match TRBD1. V was pared by 4 bases and J by 4 bases, with 8 bases of the junction left unmatched. Germline CDR1 is SNHLY and CDR2 is FYNNEI. The CDR3 is made up of 15 amino acids. The CDR3 sequence: CASSVSRGHGTEAFF. CDR3 DNA sequence: TGTGCCAGCAGTGTCTCCAGGGGGCATGGCACTGAAGCTTTCTTT.

This clone was counted a few times. The V gene is TRBV4-2, the J gene TRBJ1-5, with unresolved D. CDR1 and CDR2 (germline): LGHNA, YNFKEQ. The CDR3 loop spans 16 amino acids. V lost 0 bases and J 1 base, leaving 10 bases between the germline ends. CDR3 in DNA: TGTGCCAGCAGCCAAGATTACGCGGGAAGCAATCAGCCCCAGCATTTT. It codes for CASSQDYAGSNQPQHF.

This clone was observed a handful of times. This chain uses TRBV11-3 with TRBJ2-7; the match to TRBD2 covers 15 bases. From germline, CDR1 is SGHNT and CDR2 YENEEA. J was trimmed by 2 bases and V by 0 bases; bases with no gene match: 5. The CDR3 extends over 18 amino acids. The DNA of the CDR3 is TGTGCCAGCAGCTTAGACCTGGGGACTAGCGGGGGGACCTACGAGCAGTACTTC. Its protein product is CASSLDLGTSGGTYEQYF.

The chain carries TRBV29-1 and TRBJ1-2; maybe TRBD1 (5 bases). Trimming left V 4 bases short and J 3 bases short, with 12 bases between. Per the germline V gene, CDR1 is SQVTM and CDR2 is ANQGSEA. The length of the CDR3 is 13 residues. CDR3: CSVGSGGDYGYTF. DNA for the CDR3: TGCAGCGTTGGGTCTGGGGGGGACTATGGCTACACCTTC.

The chain couples TRBV9 to TRBJ2-1, with 9 bases matching TRBD2. Germline CDR1 SGDLS, CDR2 YYNGEE. There are 15 residues in the CDR3. J gave up 9 bases and V 3 bases, and 10 bases lay outside the gene matches. DNA for the CDR3: TGTGCCAGCAGCGCCATAGCGGGGGCACCGGGTGAGCAGTTCTTC. The encoded protein is CASSAIAGAPGEQFF.

The rearrangement joins TRBV3-1 (or the pseudogene TRBV3-2) to TRBJ1-6; D gene uncertain. Trimming shortened V by 4 bases and J by 7 bases, and 11 bases separated the two germline ends. Germline V gives CDR1 LGHDT, CDR2 YNNKEL (reference sequence). CDR3 size: 14 residues. CDR3 nucleotides: TGTGCCAGCAGCCCGCCCACAGCAAATTCACCCCTCCACTTT. It encodes CASSPPTANSPLHF.

This clone was seen just once. The chain has TRBV2 and TRBJ1-3; no reliable D call. The CDR3 length is 16 residues. CDR1 and CDR2 (germline): SNHLY, FYNNEI. Trimming removed 1 base from V and 0 bases from J, with 10 bases in between. CDR3 DNA sequence: TGTGCCAGCAGTGAAGGAGGGTTGCGCTCTGGAAACACCATATATTTT. Protein product: CASSEGGLRSGNTIYF.

The count of this clone is one. The chain recombines TRBV18 with TRBJ1-2; tentative D call: TRBD1 (6 bases). CDR1 is KGHSH and CDR2 is LQKENI in the germline V gene. Trimming shortened V by 5 bases and J by 0 bases, and 13 bases separated the two germline ends. The CDR3 extends over 15 amino acids. In DNA, the CDR3 is TGTGCCAGCTCAAATCCAGGGGCCTCTAACTATGGCTACACCTTC. It codes for CASSNPGASNYGYTF.

The chain carries TRBV30 and TRBJ1-2, with TRBD1 matching over 9 bases. The CDR3 spans 14 residues. CDR1 GTSNPN and CDR2 SVGIG come from the germline V gene (reference sequence). The trim removed 0 bases at V and 6 bases at J, leaving 5 bases unmatched. Here the CDR3 reads CAWSVQGAKNGYTF. In DNA, the CDR3 is TGTGCCTGGAGTGTACAGGGGGCGAAAAATGGCTACACCTTC. Combining the CDR3 with reference TRBV30 and TRBJ1-2 gives the whole variable domain SQTIHQWPATLVQPVGSPLSLECTVEGTSNPNLYWYRQAAGRGLQLLFYSVGIGQISSEVPQNLSASRPQDRQFILSSKKLLLSDSGFYLCAWSVQGAKNGYTFGSGTRLTVV.

This clone appeared once. The V and J genes are TRBV27 and TRBJ1-1, with D tentatively TRBD1 (5 bases). Trimming shortened V by 5 bases and J by 5 bases, and 15 bases separated the two germline ends. Germline CDR1 is MNHEY and CDR2 is SMNVEV (reference sequence). The CDR3 has 14 residues. In nucleotides, the CDR3 is TGTGCCAGCAGTGAAAACCGCCGGGGGACTGAAGCTTTCTTT. It codes for CASSENRRGTEAFF.

The rearrangement links TRBV7-2 to TRBJ1-2, with D possibly matching TRBD1 (6 bases). Germline loops: CDR1 SGHTA, CDR2 FQGNSA. V was trimmed by 6 bases and J by 8 bases, leaving 13 bases between them. CDR3 length: 12 amino acids. CDR3 sequence (DNA): TGTGCCAGCAGTAGACAGGAGCGGGGCTACACCTTC. Encoded protein: CASSRQERGYTF.

The genes are TRBV11-2 and TRBJ1-1; no clear D. The CDR3 is 12 residues long. Germline V gene lookup returns CDR1 SGHAT and CDR2 FQNNGV. V was cut by 3 bases and J by 9 bases, with 11 bases left in between. CDR3 loop: CASSFSWIQAFF. The CDR3 nucleotides read TGTGCCAGCAGCTTTAGCTGGATACAAGCTTTCTTT.

The chain recombines TRBV15 with TRBJ1-5; D perhaps matches TRBD1 (5 bases). Trimming left V 3 bases short and J 3 bases short, with 12 bases between. The CDR3 spans 15 residues. The germline gives CDR1 LNHNV, CDR2 YYDKDF (reference sequence). CDR3 residues: CATSSSTRDNQPQHF. In DNA, the CDR3 is TGTGCCACCAGCAGTTCCACCAGGGACAATCAGCCCCAGCATTTT.

This clone was counted once. This chain links TRBV25-1 with TRBJ1-2; D is unclear. Germline V lookup: CDR1 MGHDK, CDR2 SYGVNS. V lost 2 bases, J lost 4 bases, and 11 bases lay in between. The CDR3 loop spans 14 amino acids. As DNA, the CDR3 is TGTGCCAGCAGTGAAACGGCCGAGGGCTATGGCTACACCTTC. Residues: CASSETAEGYGYTF.

This CDR3 is CASSEDPNRGPGNTIYF. The DNA of the CDR3 is TGTGCCAGCAGTGAGGACCCTAACAGGGGACCTGGAAACACCATATATTTT. This chain connects TRBV6-1 to TRBJ1-3; TRBD1 agrees at 7 bases. Germline V gives CDR1 MNHNS, CDR2 SASEGT. There are 17 residues in the CDR3. Trimming at V came to 3 bases and at J to 2 bases, leaving 10 bases not matched to a gene.

The CDR3 reads CASTYSTGSYEQYF. The CDR3 DNA reads TGTGCCAGCACCTACAGTACTGGCTCCTACGAGCAGTACTTC. The chain couples TRBV2 to TRBJ2-7; no clear D. The germline gives CDR1 SNHLY, CDR2 FYNNEI. V was trimmed by 7 bases and J by 0 bases, leaving 13 bases between them. CDR3 size: 14 residues.

V usage is TRBV5-1 and J usage is TRBJ1-5; D ambiguous. With 0 bases removed from V and 0 bases from J, the gap between germline ends came to 7 bases. Germline V gene sequence: CDR1 SGHRS, CDR2 YFSETQ. This CDR3 has 15 residues. CDR3 DNA sequence: TGCGCCAGCAGCTTGGATACGGGTAGCAATCAGCCCCAGCATTTT. This encodes CASSLDTGSNQPQHF.

This rearrangement joins TRBV7-8 to TRBJ2-1; D might be TRBD2 (6 bases). Germline values: CDR1 SGHVS, CDR2 FQNEAQ. Trimming took off 4 bases at V and 2 bases at J, with 12 bases between the two ends. The CDR3 is 15 residues long. The CDR3 sequence is CASSSSGEPYNEQFF. CDR3 DNA sequence: TGTGCCAGCAGCTCCTCGGGGGAACCCTACAATGAGCAGTTCTTC. The full variable domain, with the rest looked up from reference TRBV7-8 and TRBJ2-1, is GAGVSQSPRYKVAKRGQDVALRCDPISGHVSLFWYQQALGQGPEFLTYFQNEAQLDKSGLPSDRFFAERPEGSVSTLKIQRTQQEDSAVYLCASSSSGEPYNEQFFGPGTRLTVL.

CDR3 sequence reads: CASSVGTTTNEKLFF. DNA of the CDR3: TGTGCCAGCAGCGTAGGGACAACAACTAATGAAAAACTGTTTTTT. This rearrangement joins TRBV5-8 to TRBJ1-4; weak D call: TRBD1 (6 bases). The CDR3 has 15 residues. Germline V gives CDR1 SGHTS, CDR2 YDEGEE. V was cut by 4 bases and J by 0 bases, with 10 bases left in between.

The rearrangement joins TRBV7-8 to TRBJ1-4, with D possibly matching TRBD1 (6 bases). From germline, CDR1 is SGHVS and CDR2 FQNEAQ. V was shortened by 5 bases and J by 13 bases, with 26 bases between the two germline ends. The CDR3 spans 16 residues. CDR3 sequence reads: CASSTGLTPRTRGLFF. CDR3 in DNA: TGTGCCAGCAGCACAGGGTTAACCCCCAGGACAAGGGGACTGTTTTTT.

This chain connects TRBV5-1 to TRBJ1-1; tentatively, D is TRBD1 (6 bases). The CDR3 totals 14 residues. V lost 0 bases to trimming and J lost 1 base, with 7 bases between them. Germline-derived CDR1 and CDR2 are SGHRS and YFSETQ. In nucleotides, the CDR3 is TGCGCCAGCAGCTTGGGGGACACGAACACTGAAGCTTTCTTT. The encoded protein is CASSLGDTNTEAFF.

The chain is built from TRBV5-1 and TRBJ1-4; 7 bases are a match to TRBD1. The V gene end was trimmed by 2 bases and the J gene end by 5 bases; junction bases not matched to a gene: 6. The germline V gene has CDR1 SGHRS and CDR2 YFSETQ. This CDR3 spans 15 amino acids. This CDR3 reads CASSFNRGSNEKLFF. CDR3 bases: TGCGCCAGCAGCTTTAACAGGGGTTCCAATGAAAAACTGTTTTTT.

The V call is TRBV18, the J call TRBJ1-1; perhaps TRBD1 as D (6 bases). CDR3 length: 16 amino acids. Trimming removed 4 bases at V and 4 bases at J, with 19 bases between. The germline V gene has CDR1 KGHSH and CDR2 LQKENI. The CDR3 DNA is TGTGCCAGCTCACGGGACACTCCCTCGGGGGGCACTGAAGCTTTCTTT. Encoded protein: CASSRDTPSGGTEAFF.

This CDR3 is CATRAGQGVNTQYF. In DNA, the CDR3 is TGTGCCACCAGAGCGGGACAGGGGGTAAATACGCAGTATTTT. The gene calls are TRBV24-1 and TRBJ2-3, with TRBD1 matching 11 bases. The CDR3 is made up of 14 amino acids. Trimming removed 7 bases from V and 7 bases from J; junction bases left unmatched: 6. Per the germline V gene, CDR1 is KGHDR and CDR2 is SFDVKD.